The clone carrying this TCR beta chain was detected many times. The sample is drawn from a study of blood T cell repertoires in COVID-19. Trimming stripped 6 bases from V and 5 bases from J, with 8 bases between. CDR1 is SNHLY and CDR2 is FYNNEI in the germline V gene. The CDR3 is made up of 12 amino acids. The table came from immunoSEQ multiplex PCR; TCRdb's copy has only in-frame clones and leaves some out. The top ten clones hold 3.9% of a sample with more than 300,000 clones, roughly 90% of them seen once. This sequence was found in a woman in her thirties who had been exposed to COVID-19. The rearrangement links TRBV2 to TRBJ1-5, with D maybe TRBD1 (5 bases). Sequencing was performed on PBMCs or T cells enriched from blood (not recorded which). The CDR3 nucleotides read TGTGCCAGCAGGACAGAAGATCAGCCCCAGCATTTT. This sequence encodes CASRTEDQPQHF.